These 21 T cell receptor beta chains originate from one sample sequenced in a study of T cell responses to AZD1222 COVID-19 vaccine. Profiled with immunoSEQ multiplex PCR; TCRdb holds only in-frame clones, not every one. The sample comprises about 150,000 clones, 89% of which are singletons, and 5% to 5.5% rests with the top ten. The sample consisted of peripheral blood, taken on day 0 of AZD1222 vaccination. These receptors were obtained from an adult in good health.

This clone has only one observation. The V call is TRBV12-3 or TRBV12-4, the J call TRBJ1-3; D gene unclear. The CDR3 consists of 13 residues. V was shortened by 11 bases and J by 0 bases, with 11 bases between the two germline ends. Written as DNA, the CDR3 is TGTGCCTTGCGGGAAAACTCTGGAAACACCATATATTTT. It encodes CALRENSGNTIYF.

The rearrangement links TRBV24-1 to TRBJ2-2; TRBD2 matches 9 bases. The V and J ends lost 6 bases and 4 bases, in that order; junction bases with no gene match: 5. The CDR3 spans 15 residues. The germline V gene encodes CDR1 KGHDR and CDR2 SFDVKD. The CDR3: CATSSASGTTGELFF. The CDR3 coding sequence is TGTGCCACCAGTTCGGCTAGCGGGACCACCGGGGAGCTGTTTTTT.

The chain carries TRBV4-3 and TRBJ2-1; either TRBD1 or TRBD2 may supply D (6 bases each). This CDR3 comprises 15 residues. Trimming stripped 0 bases from V and 10 bases from J, with 16 bases between. The germline gives CDR1 LGHNA, CDR2 YSLEER. CDR3 nucleotide sequence: TGCGCCAGCAGCCAAGATCAATGGGGGGCCAGGGAGCAGTTCTTC. This gives the protein CASSQDQWGAREQFF.

The V gene is TRBV21-1, the J gene TRBJ1-3; TRBD1, the table's D call, lacks a check against the DNA. TRBV21-1 corresponds to a pseudogene. The CDR3 loop spans 16 amino acids. The CDR3 DNA sequence: TGTGCCAGCGGTAGGAGGCGACAGGAAGGCCGTAACACCATATATTTT. Encoded protein: CASGRRRQEGRNTIYF.

The chain links TRBV29-1 to TRBJ2-1, with 13 bases fitting TRBD2. Germline V gene sequence: CDR1 SQVTM, CDR2 ANQGSEA. The CDR3 is 15 residues long. Trimming removed 6 bases from V and 7 bases from J; junction bases left unmatched: 9. CDR3 amino acids: CSVRGLAGVRNEQFF. In DNA, the CDR3 is TGCAGCGTGCGCGGACTAGCGGGAGTAAGGAATGAGCAGTTCTTC.

CDR3 sequence: CASSLEDGRSYEQYF. Here the CDR3 DNA reads TGTGCCAGCAGCTTAGAGGACGGGAGATCCTACGAGCAGTACTTC. This chain connects TRBV7-2 to TRBJ2-7, with D perhaps matching TRBD2 (6 bases). There are 15 residues in the CDR3. Germline V lookup: CDR1 SGHTA, CDR2 FQGNSA. Trimming shortened V by 1 base and J by 1 base, and 11 bases separated the two germline ends.

As regards this clone: The identical CDR3 is also encoded by other nucleotide sequences in the sample. The rearrangement joins TRBV5-8 to TRBJ2-7; D gene unclear. The CDR3 covers 12 residues. From germline, CDR1 is SGHTS and CDR2 YDEGEE. V was cut by 0 bases and J by 1 base, with 2 bases left in between. The CDR3 DNA reads as TGTGCCAGCAGCTTGGTATCCTACGAGCAGTACTTC. Translating it yields CASSLVSYEQYF.

This clone has just a few counts. The J gene is TRBJ2-7, the V gene TRBV19, with D tentatively TRBD1 or TRBD2 (5 bases each). The CDR3 sequence is 17 residues long. Germline V gene data show CDR1 as LNHDA and CDR2 as SQIVND (reference sequence). V shed 2 bases and J shed 5 bases, with 22 bases lying between them. The CDR3 spells CASSILGFGGGANEQYF. Written as DNA, the CDR3 is TGTGCCAGTAGTATATTGGGATTCGGTGGGGGTGCAAACGAGCAGTACTTC.

The J gene is TRBJ1-1, the V gene TRBV7-2; D is possibly TRBD1 (5 bases). CDR3 length: 15 amino acids. Germline CDR1 SGHTA, CDR2 FQGNSA. Trimming removed 5 bases at V and 4 bases at J, with 17 bases between. The CDR3 bases are TGTGCCAGCAGCCCGAAGCTGGGAAGGGGCACTGAAGCTTTCTTT. Its protein is CASSPKLGRGTEAFF. The full variable domain, with the rest looked up from reference TRBV7-2 and TRBJ1-1, is GAGVSQSPSNKVTEKGKDVELRCDPISGHTALYWYRQSLGQGLEFLIYFQGNSAPDKSGLPSDRFSAERTGGSVSTLTIQRTQQEDSAVYLCASSPKLGRGTEAFFGQGTRLTVV.

This sequence joins TRBV28 and TRBJ1-3; D gene ambiguous. The CDR3 length is 15 residues. Germline CDR1 reads MDHEN; CDR2 reads SYDVKM. The germline V and J ends were trimmed by 7 bases and 2 bases, with 15 bases remaining between them. CDR3 in DNA: TGTGCCAGCACGGGCAGCCCGAGCACTGGAAACACCATATATTTT. Amino acid sequence: CASTGSPSTGNTIYF.

The V call is TRBV5-4, the J call TRBJ2-5, with D tentatively TRBD2 (6 bases). The germline V gene has CDR1 SGHNT and CDR2 YYREEE (reference sequence). The CDR3 is made up of 13 amino acids. The CDR3 nucleotides are TGTGTCTCGAGAGGCGGGGCGCGAGAGACCCAGTACTTC. It translates to CVSRGGARETQYF.

The chain uses TRBV19 and TRBJ2-7; no reliable D call. V lost 8 bases and J 0 bases, leaving 11 bases between the germline ends. There are 13 residues in the CDR3. Germline CDR1 and CDR2: LNHDA and SQIVND (reference sequence). The DNA of the CDR3 is TGTGCCAGTCGACGGTTTGGCTCCTACGAGCAGTACTTC. This gives the protein CASRRFGSYEQYF.

The chain combines TRBV2 with TRBJ2-3, with D tentatively TRBD1 or TRBD2 (5 bases each). In germline, CDR1 is SNHLY, CDR2 FYNNEI. This CDR3 contains 15 residues. Trimming took off 7 bases at V and 1 base at J, with 15 bases between the two ends. This CDR3 reads CASKWDGGGTDTQYF. The CDR3 DNA reads as TGTGCCAGCAAATGGGACGGTGGAGGCACAGATACGCAGTATTTT.

This clone was detected only once. V is TRBV5-1 and J is TRBJ1-5; weak D call: TRBD1 (6 bases). The germline V and J ends were trimmed by 0 bases and 2 bases, with 9 bases remaining between them. Germline CDR1 SGHRS, CDR2 YFSETQ. This CDR3 spans 15 amino acids. Written as DNA, the CDR3 is TGCGCCAGCAGCTTGGAAGGGGGGCGCAATCAGCCCCAGCATTTT. Amino acids: CASSLEGGRNQPQHF.

In DNA, the CDR3 is TGTGCCTGGAGTAGGGTCAACCGAGGCGAAAAACTGTTTTTT. Protein sequence: CAWSRVNRGEKLFF. The chain employs TRBV30 and TRBJ1-4, with D uncertain. The CDR3 consists of 14 residues. The germline CDR1 and CDR2 sequences are GTSNPN and SVGIG (reference sequence). The ends were cut back, 2 bases at V and 8 bases at J, with 15 bases in the middle. The whole variable domain, filled in from reference TRBV30 and TRBJ1-4, reads SQTIHQWPATLVQPVGSPLSLECTVEGTSNPNLYWYRQAAGRGLQLLFYSVGIGQISSEVPQNLSASRPQDRQFILSSKKLLLSDSGFYLCAWSRVNRGEKLFFGSGTQLSVL.

This clone appeared a single time. This chain links TRBV4-2 with TRBJ1-3, with TRBD1 matching 9 bases. The J segment lost 4 bases and the V segment lost 3 bases, leaving 1 base of the junction unmatched. The CDR3 runs 14 residues. Germline loops: CDR1 LGHNA, CDR2 YNFKEQ. Here the CDR3 reads CASSQGTGGNTIYF. The CDR3 DNA is TGTGCCAGCAGCCAGGGGACAGGGGGAAACACCATATATTTT.

This chain links TRBV7-6 with TRBJ2-1; 7 nucleotides align to TRBD2. Germline lookup yields CDR1 SGHVS and CDR2 FNYEAQ. The V segment lost 6 bases and the J segment 4 bases; nucleotides outside the gene matches: 15. CDR3 length: 17 residues. The CDR3: CASSPARETLAYNEQFF. The CDR3 coding sequence is TGTGCCAGCAGTCCCGCGCGGGAGACGCTGGCTTACAATGAGCAGTTCTTC.

This chain joins TRBV12-2 and TRBJ1-3; TRBD1 is the table's D call and was not checked against the DNA. TRBV12-2 is labeled a pseudogene. CDR3 length: 15 residues. CDR3 residues: CASRFTGTRKDTIYF. CDR3 DNA: TGTGCAAGTCGCTTTACCGGGACACGGAAGGACACCATATATTTT.

The rearrangement uses TRBV7-6 and TRBJ2-6; 7 positions agree with TRBD2. Per the germline V gene, CDR1 is SGHVS and CDR2 is FNYEAQ. V dropped 5 bases and J dropped 0; count of bases not matched to a gene: 7. This CDR3 region has 17 residues. The CDR3 reads CASSGGTTVSGANVLTF. The DNA of the CDR3 is TGTGCCAGCAGCGGCGGGACTACCGTCTCTGGGGCCAACGTCCTGACTTTC.

This clone has a single count. The rearrangement uses TRBV7-9 and TRBJ1-2, with D unresolved. The CDR3 extends over 12 amino acids. V dropped 5 bases and J dropped 8 bases, with 12 bases sitting between them. Germline-derived CDR1 and CDR2 are SEHNR and FQNEAQ (reference sequence). The CDR3 protein is CASSPSGVGYTF. The CDR3 DNA follows: TGTGCCAGCAGCCCGTCGGGCGTAGGCTACACCTTC.

The rearrangement uses TRBV28 and TRBJ1-1; possible D gene TRBD1, 6 bases. This CDR3 comprises 11 residues. Deletions cut 6 bases from V and 8 bases from J, with 10 bases between. CDR1 is MDHEN, CDR2 SYDVKM, per germline. In DNA form, the CDR3 reads TGTGCCAGCAGCACCGGACAGGAAGCTTTCTTT. Encoded protein: CASSTGQEAFF.